This TCR beta chain was captured in a study of OX40 agonist ivuxolimab in advanced cancers. Study at large: The treatment was a fully human IgG2 OX40 agonist, ivuxolimab. Males comprised around four fifths of the group, whose mean age was approximately 60 years (range roughly 23 to 80).

This table comes from immunoSEQ multiplex PCR, and its TCRdb copy is limited to in-frame clones, with some not included. This sample has more than 20,000 clones; 65% to 80% occur once, and the top ten carry 7.5% to 10%. Germline V gene data show CDR1 as KGHSH and CDR2 as LQKENI. V lost 6 bases, J lost 5 bases, and 19 bases lay in between. The CDR3 covers 15 residues. Study-level findings and limits: Both CD4+ and CD8+ T cell populations in blood had undergone clonal expansion by week 6 at 0.1 to 3.0 mg/kg. On average, CD8+ T cells showed a greater number of expanded clones than CD4+.

Turning to this clone: Its specificity is not known.

This receptor was taken from an adult with an advanced solid tumor such as melanoma, head and neck, liver or kidney cancer. This rearrangement joins TRBV18 to TRBJ2-5; a possible D gene is TRBD2 (6 bases). The source material was CD4+ or CD8+ T cells sorted from blood, sampled in a trial of the OX40 agonist ivuxolimab. CDR3 residues: CASSRSREGRETQYF. Written as DNA, the CDR3 is TGTGCCAGCTCCCGGAGCAGGGAAGGGAGGGAGACCCAGTACTTC.